A selection of T cell receptor beta chains follows, all from one sample in a study of yellow fever vaccine responses in identical twins. A single record per CDR3 protein comes from TCRdb applying MiXCR to the RT-PCR reads. The table includes 750 to 1,000 distinct CDR3 sequences, 80% detected once. Sequenced here: T cells from blood (PBMCs), unsorted or a sorted subset (not recorded which), sampled before or after yellow fever vaccination (not recorded which). These receptors were taken from a female donor who received the yellow fever vaccine. CDR3s include the opening cysteine and the closing phenylalanine or tryptophan. A D gene is named only where the DNA matches it firmly. Size tells how often a clone was seen (once, few, many) or the class of an expanded clone, and some rows leave it out.

abundance: few
d_gene: NA
j_gene: TRBJ1-1
v_gene: TRBV30
CDR3aa: CAWSVGGGTEAFF
CDR3nt: TGTGCCTGGAGTGTCGGGGGTGGCACTGAAGCTTTCTTT

abundance: NA
d_gene: NA
j_gene: TRBJ1-2
v_gene: TRBV12-3/TRBV12-4
CDR3aa: CASSPGGGYGYTF
CDR3nt: TGTGCCAGCTCTCCGGGGGGCGGCTATGGCTACACCTTC

abundance: NA
d_gene: NA
j_gene: TRBJ2-7
v_gene: TRBV11-1
CDR3aa: CASSDSLSSYEQYF
CDR3nt: TGTGCCAGCTCGGACAGCCTGAGCTCCTACGAGCAGTACTTC

abundance: NA
d_gene: NA
j_gene: TRBJ1-1
v_gene: TRBV29-1
CDR3aa: CSVVGSNTEAFF
CDR3nt: TGCAGCGTCGTTGGATCGAACACTGAAGCTTTCTTT

abundance: NA
d_gene: NA
j_gene: TRBJ1-1
v_gene: TRBV4-1
CDR3aa: CASTSNTEAFF
CDR3nt: TGCGCCAGCACGAGTAACACTGAAGCTTTCTTT

abundance: NA
d_gene: NA
j_gene: TRBJ1-3
v_gene: TRBV5-6
CDR3aa: CASSSIWDPSGNTIYF
CDR3nt: TGTGCCAGCAGCTCGATCTGGGACCCCTCTGGAAACACCATATATTTT

abundance: NA
d_gene: TRBD1
j_gene: TRBJ1-1
v_gene: TRBV12-3/TRBV12-4
CDR3aa: CASSWTGGGTEAFF
CDR3nt: TGTGCCAGCAGTTGGACAGGGGGCGGTACTGAAGCTTTCTTT

abundance: NA
d_gene: TRBD2
j_gene: TRBJ2-1
v_gene: TRBV2
CDR3aa: CASSEAGGAYNEQFF
CDR3nt: TGTGCCAGCAGTGAAGCGGGAGGGGCATACAATGAGCAGTTCTTC

abundance: NA
d_gene: NA
j_gene: TRBJ2-1
v_gene: TRBV7-9
CDR3aa: CASSALEGPGNEQFF
CDR3nt: TGTGCCAGCAGCGCCTTGGAGGGCCCGGGGAATGAGCAGTTCTTC

abundance: NA
d_gene: TRBD1
j_gene: TRBJ2-7
v_gene: TRBV7-6
CDR3aa: CASSPTDRFYEQYF
CDR3nt: TGTGCCAGCAGCCCCACGGACAGGTTCTACGAGCAGTACTTC

abundance: NA
d_gene: NA
j_gene: TRBJ2-7
v_gene: TRBV24-1
CDR3aa: CATSDAFGLEQYF
CDR3nt: TGTGCCACCAGTGACGCATTTGGGTTGGAGCAGTACTTC

abundance: NA
d_gene: NA
j_gene: TRBJ1-5
v_gene: TRBV12-3/TRBV12-4
CDR3aa: CASSLGGSNQPQHF
CDR3nt: TGTGCCAGCAGTTTAGGCGGTAGCAATCAGCCCCAGCATTTT

abundance: NA
d_gene: TRBD2
j_gene: TRBJ2-1
v_gene: TRBV11-1
CDR3aa: CAATSGRNNEQFF
CDR3nt: TGTGCCGCGACTAGCGGGAGGAACAATGAGCAGTTCTTC

abundance: NA
d_gene: TRBD2
j_gene: TRBJ2-5
v_gene: TRBV7-6
CDR3aa: CASSLVPSGRGETQYF
CDR3nt: TGTGCCAGCAGCTTAGTCCCTAGCGGGAGAGGTGAGACCCAGTACTTC

abundance: NA
d_gene: NA
j_gene: TRBJ2-1
v_gene: TRBV6-5
CDR3aa: CASSYPQGNEQFF
CDR3nt: TGTGCCAGCAGTTATCCACAGGGCAATGAGCAGTTCTTC

abundance: NA
d_gene: TRBD2
j_gene: TRBJ2-1
v_gene: TRBV11-1
CDR3aa: CASSSSWTSGIYEQFF
CDR3nt: TGTGCCAGCAGCTCCTCTTGGACTAGCGGGATCTATGAGCAGTTCTTC

abundance: NA
d_gene: NA
j_gene: TRBJ2-7
v_gene: TRBV4-2
CDR3aa: CASSPEAGSYEQYF
CDR3nt: TGTGCCAGCAGCCCTGAGGCGGGTTCCTACGAGCAGTACTTC

abundance: NA
d_gene: NA
j_gene: TRBJ2-2
v_gene: TRBV30
CDR3aa: CAWMSTGELFF
CDR3nt: TGTGCCTGGATGAGCACCGGGGAGCTGTTTTTT

abundance: NA
d_gene: NA
j_gene: TRBJ1-1
v_gene: TRBV11-1
CDR3aa: CASSLEGQRSPDAFF
CDR3nt: TGTGCCAGCAGCTTAGAGGGACAACGGAGCCCGGACGCTTTCTTT

abundance: NA
d_gene: NA
j_gene: TRBJ1-1
v_gene: TRBV4-1
CDR3aa: CASRSNTEAFF
CDR3nt: TGCGCCAGCAGGAGCAACACTGAAGCTTTCTTT

abundance: once
d_gene: TRBD1
j_gene: TRBJ1-2
v_gene: TRBV4-1
CDR3aa: CASSQDGTGGRGYTF
CDR3nt: TGCGCCAGCAGCCAAGATGGGACAGGGGGCCGTGGCTACACCTTC

abundance: NA
d_gene: NA
j_gene: TRBJ1-2
v_gene: TRBV2
CDR3aa: CASSEKFSGDGYTF
CDR3nt: TGTGCCAGCAGTGAGAAGTTTTCGGGGGATGGCTACACCTTC

abundance: NA
d_gene: NA
j_gene: TRBJ1-1
v_gene: TRBV28
CDR3aa: CATDLAGNTEAFF
CDR3nt: TGTGCCACCGACCTGGCCGGAAACACTGAAGCTTTCTTT

abundance: NA
d_gene: TRBD2
j_gene: TRBJ2-1
v_gene: TRBV11-1
CDR3aa: CASSASGGPYNEQFF
CDR3nt: TGTGCCAGCAGCGCTAGCGGGGGGCCCTACAATGAGCAGTTCTTC

abundance: NA
d_gene: NA
j_gene: TRBJ2-1
v_gene: TRBV4-3
CDR3aa: CASSQDGRVPYNEQFF
CDR3nt: TGCGCCAGCAGCCAAGATGGCAGGGTGCCCTACAATGAGCAGTTCTTC

abundance: hyperexpanded
d_gene: NA
j_gene: TRBJ2-6
v_gene: TRBV4-2
CDR3aa: CASRSGANVLTF
CDR3nt: TGTGCCAGCAGATCTGGGGCCAACGTCCTGACTTTC

abundance: once
d_gene: NA
j_gene: TRBJ2-2
v_gene: TRBV13
CDR3aa: CASSLGPLAHTGELFF
CDR3nt: TGTGCCAGCAGCTTAGGTCCCCTAGCCCACACCGGGGAGCTGTTTTTT

abundance: NA
d_gene: NA
j_gene: TRBJ2-2
v_gene: TRBV7-8
CDR3aa: CASSLAPGVSNTGELFF
CDR3nt: TGTGCCAGCAGCTTAGCGCCTGGGGTTTCTAACACCGGGGAGCTGTTTTTT

abundance: NA
d_gene: NA
j_gene: TRBJ2-3
v_gene: TRBV6-2/TRBV6-3
CDR3aa: CASSYGLPDTQYF
CDR3nt: TGTGCCAGCAGCTACGGACTCCCAGATACGCAGTATTTT

abundance: NA
d_gene: NA
j_gene: TRBJ2-1
v_gene: TRBV15
CDR3aa: CATSSRGGHEQFF
CDR3nt: TGTGCCACCAGCAGCAGGGGGGGCCATGAGCAGTTCTTC

abundance: once
d_gene: NA
j_gene: TRBJ2-3
v_gene: TRBV13
CDR3aa: CASSLRAPVDTQYF
CDR3nt: TGTGCCAGCAGCTTGAGGGCACCGGTGGATACGCAGTATTTT

abundance: NA
d_gene: NA
j_gene: TRBJ2-3
v_gene: TRBV2
CDR3aa: CASRGDNSDTQYF
CDR3nt: TGTGCCAGCAGGGGGGACAACTCGGATACGCAGTATTTT

abundance: NA
d_gene: TRBD1
j_gene: TRBJ1-2
v_gene: TRBV28
CDR3aa: CASRGGVGYGYTF
CDR3nt: TGTGCCAGCAGAGGGGGCGTCGGCTATGGCTACACCTTC

abundance: NA
d_gene: TRBD2
j_gene: TRBJ2-1
v_gene: TRBV4-3
CDR3aa: CASSQDYGGSDEQFF
CDR3nt: TGCGCCAGCAGCCAAGATTACGGGGGGAGTGATGAGCAGTTCTTC

abundance: NA
d_gene: NA
j_gene: TRBJ2-5
v_gene: TRBV7-7
CDR3aa: CASSLAAGLQETQYF
CDR3nt: TGTGCTAGCAGCTTAGCGGCAGGGCTCCAAGAGACCCAGTACTTC

abundance: NA
d_gene: NA
j_gene: TRBJ2-1
v_gene: TRBV4-1
CDR3aa: CASSQGGSAYNEQFF
CDR3nt: TGCGCCAGCAGCCAAGGCGGGTCGGCCTACAATGAGCAGTTCTTC

abundance: NA
d_gene: NA
j_gene: TRBJ1-6
v_gene: TRBV12-3/TRBV12-4
CDR3aa: CASKEGRLVSPLHF
CDR3nt: TGTGCCAGCAAGGAGGGACGGCTAGTTTCACCCCTCCACTTT

abundance: NA
d_gene: NA
j_gene: TRBJ2-2
v_gene: TRBV20-1
CDR3aa: CSASPGETNTGELFF
CDR3nt: TGCAGTGCTAGTCCCGGCGAAACGAACACCGGGGAGCTGTTTTTT

abundance: NA
d_gene: NA
j_gene: TRBJ2-3
v_gene: TRBV7-9
CDR3aa: CASRGRQEPTDTQYF
CDR3nt: TGTGCCAGCAGGGGTCGACAGGAGCCCACAGATACGCAGTATTTT

abundance: few
d_gene: TRBD1
j_gene: TRBJ1-5
v_gene: TRBV7-4
CDR3aa: CASSSGQKFNQPQHF
CDR3nt: TGTGCCAGCAGCTCGGGACAGAAATTCAATCAGCCCCAGCATTTT

abundance: few
d_gene: NA
j_gene: TRBJ2-3
v_gene: TRBV2
CDR3aa: CASSQGTASTDTQYF
CDR3nt: TGTGCCAGCAGTCAAGGGACCGCTAGCACAGATACGCAGTATTTT

abundance: NA
d_gene: NA
j_gene: TRBJ2-1
v_gene: TRBV9
CDR3aa: CASSAFGRAGDEQFF
CDR3nt: TGTGCCAGCAGCGCCTTCGGGCGGGCAGGGGATGAGCAGTTCTTC

abundance: NA
d_gene: NA
j_gene: TRBJ1-1
v_gene: TRBV7-3
CDR3aa: CASSLGSPTEAFF
CDR3nt: TGTGCCAGCAGCTTGGGAAGTCCCACTGAAGCTTTCTTT

abundance: NA
d_gene: NA
j_gene: TRBJ1-4
v_gene: TRBV2
CDR3aa: CASSTRDGSNEKLFF
CDR3nt: TGTGCCAGCAGTACCCGGGACGGCTCGAATGAAAAACTGTTTTTT

abundance: NA
d_gene: TRBD1
j_gene: TRBJ2-1
v_gene: TRBV7-9
CDR3aa: CASKTGGTGDNEQFF
CDR3nt: TGTGCCAGCAAAACGGGGGGGACAGGGGACAATGAGCAGTTCTTC